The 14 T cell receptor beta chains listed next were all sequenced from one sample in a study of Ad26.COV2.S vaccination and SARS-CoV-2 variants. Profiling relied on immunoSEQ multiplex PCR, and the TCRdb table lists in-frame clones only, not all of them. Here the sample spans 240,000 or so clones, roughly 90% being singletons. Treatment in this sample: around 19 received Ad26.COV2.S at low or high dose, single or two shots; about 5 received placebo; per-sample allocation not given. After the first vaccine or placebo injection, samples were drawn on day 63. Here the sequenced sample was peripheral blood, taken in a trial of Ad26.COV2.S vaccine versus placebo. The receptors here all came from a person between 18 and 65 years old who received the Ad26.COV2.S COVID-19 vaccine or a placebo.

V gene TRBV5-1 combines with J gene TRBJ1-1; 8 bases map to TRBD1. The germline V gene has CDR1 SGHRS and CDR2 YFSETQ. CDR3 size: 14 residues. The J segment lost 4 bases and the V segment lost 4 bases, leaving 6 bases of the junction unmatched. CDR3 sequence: CASSPDRVLTEAFF. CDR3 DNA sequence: TGCGCCAGCAGCCCGGACAGGGTGCTCACTGAAGCTTTCTTT.

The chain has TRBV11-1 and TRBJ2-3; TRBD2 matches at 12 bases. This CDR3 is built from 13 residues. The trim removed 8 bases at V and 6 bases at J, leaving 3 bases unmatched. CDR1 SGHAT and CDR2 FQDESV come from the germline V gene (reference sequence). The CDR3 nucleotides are TGTGCCAGCGGCGGACTAGCGGGGGATACGCAGTATTTT. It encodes CASGGLAGDTQYF.

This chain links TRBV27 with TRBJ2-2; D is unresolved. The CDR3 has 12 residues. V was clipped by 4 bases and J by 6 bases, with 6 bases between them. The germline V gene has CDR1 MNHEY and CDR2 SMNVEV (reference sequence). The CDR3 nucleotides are TGTGCCAGCAGTTACGCCCCCGGGGAGCTGTTTTTT. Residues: CASSYAPGELFF.

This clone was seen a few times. The CDR3 protein is CASSSILQPQHF. CDR3 nucleotides: TGTGCCAGCAGTTCAATACTTCAGCCCCAGCATTTT. V and J are TRBV28 and TRBJ1-5; D uncertain. The CDR3 consists of 12 residues. CDR1 MDHEN and CDR2 SYDVKM come from the germline V gene. V shed 4 bases and J shed 6 bases, with 7 bases lying between them.

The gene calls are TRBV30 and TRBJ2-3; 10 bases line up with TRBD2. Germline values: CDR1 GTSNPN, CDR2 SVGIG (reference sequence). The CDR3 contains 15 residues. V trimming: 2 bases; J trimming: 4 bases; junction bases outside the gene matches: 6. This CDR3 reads CAWSLASGGADTQYF. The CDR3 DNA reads TGTGCCTGGAGTTTGGCTAGCGGGGGTGCAGATACGCAGTATTTT.

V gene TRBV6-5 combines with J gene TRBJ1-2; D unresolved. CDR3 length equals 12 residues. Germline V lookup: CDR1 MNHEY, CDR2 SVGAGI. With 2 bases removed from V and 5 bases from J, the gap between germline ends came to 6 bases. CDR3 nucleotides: TGTGCCAGCAGTTACCTGGGGTATGGCTACACCTTC. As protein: CASSYLGYGYTF.

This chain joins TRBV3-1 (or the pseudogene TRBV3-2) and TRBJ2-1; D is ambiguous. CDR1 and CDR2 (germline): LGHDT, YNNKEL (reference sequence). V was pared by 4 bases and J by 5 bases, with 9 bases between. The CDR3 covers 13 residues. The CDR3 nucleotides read TGTGCCAGCAGCCCGAGCACAGACAATGAGCAGTTCTTC. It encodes CASSPSTDNEQFF.

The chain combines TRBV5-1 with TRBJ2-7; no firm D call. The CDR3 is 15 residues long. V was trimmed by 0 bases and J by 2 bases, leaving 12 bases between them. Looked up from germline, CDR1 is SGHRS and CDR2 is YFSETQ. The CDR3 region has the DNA TGCGCCAGCAGCTTGGACAGTAGTCAGGCCTACGAGCAGTACTTC. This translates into CASSLDSSQAYEQYF.

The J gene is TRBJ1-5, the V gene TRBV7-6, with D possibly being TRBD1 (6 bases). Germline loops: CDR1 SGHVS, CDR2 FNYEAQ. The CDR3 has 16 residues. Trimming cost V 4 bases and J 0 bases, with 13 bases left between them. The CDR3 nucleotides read TGTGCCAGCAGCTCCGGGACATCGTATAGCAATCAGCCCCAGCATTTT. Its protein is CASSSGTSYSNQPQHF.

CDR3 loop: CASSASGQSTDTQYF. The CDR3 coding sequence is TGTGCCAGCAGCGCATCGGGTCAGAGCACAGATACGCAGTATTTT. The chain combines TRBV7-9 with TRBJ2-3; D uncertain. The CDR3 runs to 15 residues. Germline assignment: CDR1 SEHNR and CDR2 FQNEAQ (reference sequence). The V gene lost 5 bases and the J gene lost 0 bases, with 12 bases spanning the gap. Complete variable domain (other parts from reference TRBV7-9 and TRBJ2-3): DTGVSQNPRHKITKRGQNVTFRCDPISEHNRLYWYRQTLGQGPEFLTYFQNEAQLEKSRLLSDRFSAERPKGSFSTLEIQRTEQGDSAMYLCASSASGQSTDTQYFGPGTRLTVL.

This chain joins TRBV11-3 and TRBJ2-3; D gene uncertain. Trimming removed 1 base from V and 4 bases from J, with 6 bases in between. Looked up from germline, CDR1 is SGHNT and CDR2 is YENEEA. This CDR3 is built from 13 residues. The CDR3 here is CASSLGPADTQYF. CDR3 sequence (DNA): TGTGCCAGCAGCTTAGGGCCTGCAGATACGCAGTATTTT.

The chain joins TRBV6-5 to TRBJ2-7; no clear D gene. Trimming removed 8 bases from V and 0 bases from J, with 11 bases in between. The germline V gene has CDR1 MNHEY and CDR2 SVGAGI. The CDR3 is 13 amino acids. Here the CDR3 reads CASQLLDSYEQYF. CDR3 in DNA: TGTGCCAGCCAATTACTTGACTCCTACGAGCAGTACTTC.

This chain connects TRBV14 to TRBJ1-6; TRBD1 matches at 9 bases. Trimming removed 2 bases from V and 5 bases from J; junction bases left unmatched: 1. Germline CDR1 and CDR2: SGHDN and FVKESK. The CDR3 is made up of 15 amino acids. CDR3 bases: TGTGCCAGCAGCCAAACAGGGGGCCATAATTCACCCCTCCACTTT. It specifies CASSQTGGHNSPLHF.

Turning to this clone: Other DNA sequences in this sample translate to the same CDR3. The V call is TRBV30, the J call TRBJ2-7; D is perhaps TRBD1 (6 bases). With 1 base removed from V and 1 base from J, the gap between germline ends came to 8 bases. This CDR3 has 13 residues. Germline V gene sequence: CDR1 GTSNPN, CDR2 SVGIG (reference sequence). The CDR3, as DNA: TGTGCCTGGAGTGGGACAGTTTCCTACGAGCAGTACTTC. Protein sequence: CAWSGTVSYEQYF.